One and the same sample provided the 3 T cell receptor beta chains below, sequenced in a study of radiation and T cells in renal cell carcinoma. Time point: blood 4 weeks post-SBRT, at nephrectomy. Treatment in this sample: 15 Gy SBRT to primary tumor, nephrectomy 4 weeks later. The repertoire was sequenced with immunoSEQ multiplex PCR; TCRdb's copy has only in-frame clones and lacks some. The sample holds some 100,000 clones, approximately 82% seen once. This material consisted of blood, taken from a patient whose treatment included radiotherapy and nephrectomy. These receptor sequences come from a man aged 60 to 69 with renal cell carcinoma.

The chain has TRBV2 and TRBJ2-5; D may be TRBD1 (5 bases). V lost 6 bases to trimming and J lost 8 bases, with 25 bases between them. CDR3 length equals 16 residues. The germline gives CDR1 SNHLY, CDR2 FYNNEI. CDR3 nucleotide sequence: TGTGCCAGCAGAAGGGGCCTCAGCCGCCGCCCAGGTACCCAGTACTTC. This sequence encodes CASRRGLSRRPGTQYF.

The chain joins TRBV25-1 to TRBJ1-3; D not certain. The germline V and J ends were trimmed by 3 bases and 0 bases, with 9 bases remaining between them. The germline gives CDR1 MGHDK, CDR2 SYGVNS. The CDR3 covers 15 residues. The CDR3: CASSDLGLSGNTIYF. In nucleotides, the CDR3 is TGTGCCAGCAGTGACCTTGGACTCTCTGGAAACACCATATATTTT.

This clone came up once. The CDR3: CAWSVTRAQETQYF. In DNA form, the CDR3 reads TGTGCCTGGAGTGTGACACGGGCCCAAGAGACCCAGTACTTC. The chain recombines TRBV30 with TRBJ2-5; D is unresolved. The CDR3 has 14 amino acids. The V gene lost 0 bases and the J gene lost 1 base, with 9 bases spanning the gap. From germline, CDR1 is GTSNPN and CDR2 SVGIG (reference sequence).